This T cell receptor (beta chain) is drawn from a study of control samples from healthy donors and cancer patients. Sequenced by immunoSEQ multiplex PCR; TCRdb stores in-frame clones only, minus some. The repertoire holds about 170,000 clones, with 88% as singletons. The TCR comes from a woman aged 25 to 39 in good health. Sequences were obtained from blood.

The CDR3 DNA sequence: TGTGCCAGTAGTACCGACGCGACTGCCGATGAGCAGTTCTTC. This translates into CASSTDATADEQFF. This rearrangement joins TRBV19 to TRBJ2-1; D is unresolved. The CDR3 has 14 amino acids. The germline gives CDR1 LNHDA, CDR2 SQIVND (reference sequence). Trimming stripped 4 bases from V and 8 bases from J, with 15 bases between.